This TCR beta chain stems from a study of shared clonotypes between healthy human individuals. Study in general: Three CD4 naive, three CD4 memory, two CD8 naive and one CD8 memory plate were used per donor. Findings of the study overall: Blood was the only sampled material, and tissue repertoires likely differ. In the sorted subsets, rarefaction showed sequencing was incomplete despite large depth. When naive CD4 clonotypes were compared across a handful of donors, approximately 5% were shared.

For this clone: Its target is unknown.

The repertoire was sequenced with immunoSEQ multiplex PCR; TCRdb's copy has only in-frame clones and lacks some. This sample has around 2.1 million clones, with approximately 94% found just once. As defined, naive CD8 cells were CD45RO-negative and positively selected for CCR7, with terminally differentiated effector memory CD45RA+ cells excluded. Sample: naive CD8+ T cells from PBMCs. This clonotype originated in a man between 18 and 29 years old in good health. Some clones in this sample may be carry-over from other donors' samples.

The CDR3 coding sequence is TGCGCCAGCAGCCAACCCGGGACTAGCGGGAGGGCCAATGAGCAGTTCTTC. This translates into CASSQPGTSGRANEQFF. The genes are TRBV4-1 and TRBJ2-1; 16 positions agree with TRBD2. The CDR3 contains 17 residues. The V and J ends lost 2 bases and 6 bases, in that order; junction bases with no gene match: 4. Germline CDR1 reads MGHRA; CDR2 reads YSYEKL.